This paragraph reports one TCR beta chain. Its antigen is currently unknown. This sample is part of a study of cytomegalovirus exposure and HLA in healthy donors. While unrecorded immune exposures were likely, the donors were nominally healthy when sampled. The CDR3 contains 13 residues. Trimming removed 5 bases at V and 1 base at J, with 8 bases between. The germline V gene encodes CDR1 KGHSY and CDR2 FQNENV. Study-wide results and limits: A later analysis reportedly identified an Asian-associated ancestry cluster as carrying fewer N-insertions than the roughly 670-donor mean. Certain indistinguishable V segments, among them TRBV6-2 and TRBV6-3, were excluded. Many donors carried some public TCRs, although rarity characterized most TCR sequences.

Amplification used 60 Vbeta primers and 13 Jbeta primers. Libraries were prepared by immunoSEQ multiplex PCR; TCRdb keeps only in-frame clonotypes and omits some of them. The repertoire consists of some 180,000 clones, with around three quarters occurring once and the leading ten covering approximately 4%. Material for sequencing was PBMCs. The chain joins TRBV16 to TRBJ1-1, with unresolved D. The sequence derives from a woman aged 30 to 39 in good health and CMV-seropositive. The CDR3, as DNA: TGTGCCAGCAGCTACGGGAGGAACACTGAAGCTTTCTTT. It specifies CASSYGRNTEAFF.